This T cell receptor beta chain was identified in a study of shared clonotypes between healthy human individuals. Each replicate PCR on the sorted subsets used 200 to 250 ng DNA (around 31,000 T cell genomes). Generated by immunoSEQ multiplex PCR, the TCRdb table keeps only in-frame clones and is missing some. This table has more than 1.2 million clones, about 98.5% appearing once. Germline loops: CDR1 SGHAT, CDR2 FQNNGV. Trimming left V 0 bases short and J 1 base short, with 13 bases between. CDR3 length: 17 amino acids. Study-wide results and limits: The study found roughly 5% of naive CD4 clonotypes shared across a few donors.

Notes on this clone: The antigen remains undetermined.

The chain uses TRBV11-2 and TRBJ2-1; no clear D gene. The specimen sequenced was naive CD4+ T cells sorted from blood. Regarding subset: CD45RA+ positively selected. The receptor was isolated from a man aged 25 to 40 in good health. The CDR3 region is CASSLETPPKSYNEQFF. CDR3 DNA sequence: TGTGCCAGCAGCTTAGAGACCCCACCTAAATCCTACAATGAGCAGTTCTTC.